This T cell receptor beta chain is from a study of blood T cell repertoires in COVID-19 (dated by TCRdb to the early 2020s). Study-wide context: The collaborator samples originated in the United States, Italy and Spain and spanned the acute and convalescent phases of COVID-19. The material from the prospective study consisted of cDNA or gDNA derived from T cells, B-cell-depleted T cells, or PBMCs. Subjects who had been exposed to COVID-19, were actively infected with it, or had recovered from it provided the deeply sampled blood TCRbeta repertoires that made up the dataset. The repertoires were made available in a free public database intended to serve as a resource for research on the immune response to SARS-CoV-2. The samples were drawn from two sources: the first 160 participants of the ongoing ImmuneRACE study, and over 1,000 subjects contributed by 6 global collaborators. The sample metadata nearly always contained a de-identified subject ID, COVID-19 status, age in years and sex. Where available, HLA class I and class II types were taken from metadata supplied by the sample provider and were not determined by assay-based typing.

Measured from the cysteine to the phenylalanine, the CDR3 is 15 residues long. Only the CDR3 portion is preserved as DNA: 45 bases, with reading frame beginning at the first base. CDR1 and CDR2 were assigned from the germline V gene (reference sequence) as LNHDA and SQIVND. Unmatched junction bases come to 8, with V trimmed by 4 bases and J by 7 bases. The collaborating institutions used their own protocols to collect whole blood in K2EDTA tubes. For TCRbeta analysis, collaborators shipped samples in one of three forms: frozen whole blood, isolated PBMCs, or DNA extracted from either of those sample types. The immunoSEQ Assay, a bias-controlled multiplex PCR, was used to amplify TCRbeta CDR3 regions from genomic DNA. The source study handled its data this way. The number of nucleated cells in each sample was estimated from the amplification of reference gene primers within the assay. To quantify the absolute abundance of each unique TCRbeta CDR3 rearrangement, sequence reads were collapsed and filtered. For each sample, productive Simpson clonality was calculated as the square root of Simpson's diversity index over productive rearrangements. TCRdb took this table from immuneACCESS and kept in-frame rearrangements with V and J called. Such tables lack part of the clones; where checked against another copy, unresolved V genes explain under half of the gap, and the rest is unexplained. D and trimming come from the DNA, and the V and J calls and clone size come from that table. The sample table lists 150,000 or so clones, approximately 78% of them with a count of one. Of the sample, around 1.7% falls within the top ten clones.

The full study reports these points: The amount of clinical and demographic metadata varied by source and participant and was provided uncurated.

On this clone: Its antigen specificity is not known. No qualities accompany the bases; no much larger clone lies one base away.

The sample consisted of peripheral blood. The chain is assembled from TRBV19 and TRBJ1-4, and TRBD1 aligns with 8 junction nucleotides. The clonotype comes from a man older than 75 with acute or convalescent COVID-19. The DNA sequence is as follows: TGTGCCAGTAGTAGACCGGGACAGGTGTCTGAAAAACTGTTTTTT. The encoded protein is CASSRPGQVSEKLFF.